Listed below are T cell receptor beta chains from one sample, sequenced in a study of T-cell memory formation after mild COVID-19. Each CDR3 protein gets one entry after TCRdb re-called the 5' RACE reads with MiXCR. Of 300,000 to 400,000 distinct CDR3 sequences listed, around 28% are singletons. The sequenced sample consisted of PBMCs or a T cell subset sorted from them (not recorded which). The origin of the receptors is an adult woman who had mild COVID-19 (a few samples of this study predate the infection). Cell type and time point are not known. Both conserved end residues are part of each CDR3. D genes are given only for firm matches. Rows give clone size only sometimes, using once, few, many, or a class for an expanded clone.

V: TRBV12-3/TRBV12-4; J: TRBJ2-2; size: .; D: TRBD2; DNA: TGTGCCAGCACCGGGGTGGTAGCGGGGTACACCGGGGAGCTGTTTTTT; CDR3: CASTGVVAGYTGELFF
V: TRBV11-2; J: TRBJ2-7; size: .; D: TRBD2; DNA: TGTGCCAGCAGCTTAGCACTAGCGGGGGGTTACGAGCAGTACTTC; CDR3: CASSLALAGGYEQYF
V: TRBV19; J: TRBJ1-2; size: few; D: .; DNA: TGTGCCAGTAGTATAGGGGGCGGATCTGGCTACACCTTC; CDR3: CASSIGGGSGYTF
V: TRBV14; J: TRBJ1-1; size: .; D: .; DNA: TGTGCCAGCAGCCATATTCCTAACACTGAAGCTTTCTTT; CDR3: CASSHIPNTEAFF
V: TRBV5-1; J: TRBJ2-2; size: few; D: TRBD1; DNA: TGCGCCAGCAGCTCACGACAGGGATTGGAGCTGTTTTTT; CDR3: CASSSRQGLELFF
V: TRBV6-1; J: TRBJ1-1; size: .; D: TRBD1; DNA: TGTGCCAGCACTCGGGACAGGGGTTTCACTGAAGCTTTCTTT; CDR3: CASTRDRGFTEAFF
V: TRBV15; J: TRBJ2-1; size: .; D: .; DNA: TGTGCCACCAGCAGAGAGCCACCCCGGCACAATGAGCAGTTCTTC; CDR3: CATSREPPRHNEQFF
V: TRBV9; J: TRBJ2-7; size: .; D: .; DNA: TGTGCCAGCAGCGTAGGCCAGGGGAGATCCTACGAGCAGTACTTC; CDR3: CASSVGQGRSYEQYF
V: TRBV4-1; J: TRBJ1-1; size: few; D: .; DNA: TGCGCCAGCAGCCCTATGGGACGACGAAACACTGAAGCTTTCTTT; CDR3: CASSPMGRRNTEAFF
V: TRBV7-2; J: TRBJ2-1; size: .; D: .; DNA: TGTGCCAGCAGGGCAGATAGATCCTACAATGAGCAGTTCTTC; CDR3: CASRADRSYNEQFF
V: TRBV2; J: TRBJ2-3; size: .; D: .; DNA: TGTGCCAGCAACCTCCAGGCCTTCGGCACAGATACGCAGTATTTT; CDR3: CASNLQAFGTDTQYF
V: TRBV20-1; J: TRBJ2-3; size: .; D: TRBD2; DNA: TGCAGTGCTAGGGCGGGGGGGCCAGATACGCAGTATTTT; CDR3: CSARAGGPDTQYF
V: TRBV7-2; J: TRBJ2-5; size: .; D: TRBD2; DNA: TGTGCCAGCAGCTTTTCTAGCGGGAGTTCAGAGACCCAGTACTTC; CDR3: CASSFSSGSSETQYF
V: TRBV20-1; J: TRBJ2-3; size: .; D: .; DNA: TGCAGTGCTAGACAGACTAGGGGCACAGATACGCAGTATTTT; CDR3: CSARQTRGTDTQYF
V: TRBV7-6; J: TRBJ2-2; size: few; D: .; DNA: TGTGCCGCCAAGGGTTTCGGCACCGGGGAGCTGTTTTTT; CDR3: CAAKGFGTGELFF
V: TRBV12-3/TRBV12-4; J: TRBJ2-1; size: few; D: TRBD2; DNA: TGTGCCAGCAGTAACAGACTAGCGGGGCAGAAGTTCTTC; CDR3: CASSNRLAGQKFF
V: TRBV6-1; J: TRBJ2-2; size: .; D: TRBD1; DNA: TGTGCCAGCAGTGACCTTAGGAGACAGGGAAACACCGGGGAGCTGTTTTTT; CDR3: CASSDLRRQGNTGELFF
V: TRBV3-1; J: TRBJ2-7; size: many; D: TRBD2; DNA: TGCGCCAGCAGCAGACTAGCGGGGGATTACGAGCAGTACTTC; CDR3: CASSRLAGDYEQYF
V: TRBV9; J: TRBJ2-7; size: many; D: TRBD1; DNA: TGTGCCAGCAGCATCGGGACAGGGGCCTACGAGCAGTACTTC; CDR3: CASSIGTGAYEQYF
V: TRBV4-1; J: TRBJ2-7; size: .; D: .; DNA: TGCGCCAGCAGCCCGTCGCTGGACGGTGGCTACGAGCAGTACTTC; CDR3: CASSPSLDGGYEQYF
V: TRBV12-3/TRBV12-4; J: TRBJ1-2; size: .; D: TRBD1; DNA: TGTGCCAGCGGCACCGCAGGGACAGGGGCCTATGGCTACACCTTC; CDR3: CASGTAGTGAYGYTF
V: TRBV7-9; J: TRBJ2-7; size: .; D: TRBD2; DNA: TGTGCCAGCAGCCCCGGGACTAGCCCTTCCTACGAGCAGTACTTC; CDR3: CASSPGTSPSYEQYF
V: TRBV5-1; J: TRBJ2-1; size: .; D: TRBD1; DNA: TGCGCCAGCAGCGTCTGGGGACAGGGGTCCAATGAGCAGTTCTTC; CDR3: CASSVWGQGSNEQFF
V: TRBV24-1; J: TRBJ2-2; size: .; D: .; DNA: TGTGCCACCAGTGATTTCAGGACAGACTATTCCACCGGGGAGCTGTTTTTT; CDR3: CATSDFRTDYSTGELFF
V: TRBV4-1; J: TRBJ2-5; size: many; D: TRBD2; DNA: TGCGCCAGCAGCCAAGATTTGGCGGGGGGGCCTGTGACCCAGTACTTC; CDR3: CASSQDLAGGPVTQYF
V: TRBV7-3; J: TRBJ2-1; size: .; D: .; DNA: TGTGCCAGCAGCCGAAACGGGAACTGTGAGTTCTTC; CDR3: CASSRNGNCEFF
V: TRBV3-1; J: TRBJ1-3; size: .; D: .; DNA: TGTGCCAGCAGTCACAGTGCGTATGGAAACACCATATATTTT; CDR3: CASSHSAYGNTIYF
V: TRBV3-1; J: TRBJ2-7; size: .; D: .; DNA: TGTGCCAGCAGCTTCTCGGGCGGACTCAAATACGAGCAGTACTTC; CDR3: CASSFSGGLKYEQYF